A single sample gave rise to the 26 T cell receptor beta chains below, sequenced in a study of response to subunit inactivated influenza vaccine (dated by TCRdb to the late 2010s). Libraries were constructed by RT-PCR. TCRdb shows the sequencer as Illumina HiSeq 2500. Through fastp at Q25 and MiXCR, TCRdb rebuilt clones from the public reads, retaining in-frame beta chains. Merged by CDR3 protein, the rows form single entries marked with the most common genes and DNA. The sample table contains a few hundred thousand distinct CDR3 sequences; only one count was recorded for 21% of them. The top ten clones comprise roughly 10% of the sample. The sequencing used PBMCs from blood, collected less than 22 months after vaccination. Receptors originate from a man in his fifties or sixties who received an inactivated influenza vaccine. Donor details come from another sample of the same person, matched by shared clones.

This clonotype showed up many times. The J gene is TRBJ1-1, the V gene TRBV4-1; D uncertain. This CDR3 is built from 13 residues. CDR1 is MGHRA, CDR2 YSYEKL, per germline. Trimming took 2 bases from V and 1 from J, leaving 5 bases between them. The CDR3, as DNA: TGCGCCAGCAGCCAAAGAGAGAACACTGAAGCTTTCTTT. Translating it yields CASSQRENTEAFF.

The chain recombines TRBV12-3 or TRBV12-4 with TRBJ1-4; 7 positions match TRBD1. The junction had 4 bases not matched to a gene; V was cut back by 5 bases and J by 4 bases. CDR3 size: 14 residues. CDR3 in DNA: TGTGCCAGCAGTACCAGGGGGAGTAATGAAAAACTGTTTTTT. It translates to CASSTRGSNEKLFF.

The chain recombines TRBV7-8 with TRBJ1-5; perhaps TRBD1 as D (6 bases). Trimming pared 5 bases from V and 6 bases from J, leaving 20 bases between. The length of the CDR3 is 16 residues. The V gene's germline CDR1 is SGHVS and CDR2 FQNEAQ. CDR3 sequence (DNA): TGTGCCAGCAGCGTAAAATACAGGGAATCGGGTCAGCCCCAGCATTTT. This encodes CASSVKYRESGQPQHF.

This clonotype has more than one count but fewer than ten. The chain recombines TRBV19 with TRBJ1-5; 9 bases fit TRBD1. Germline V gene lookup returns CDR1 LNHDA and CDR2 SQIVND (reference sequence). The trim removed 5 bases at V and 6 bases at J, leaving 14 bases unmatched. The CDR3 has 17 amino acids. Here the CDR3 reads CASSDYLQTGGSQPQHF. In DNA form, the CDR3 reads TGTGCCAGTAGTGACTATCTACAGACAGGGGGAAGTCAGCCCCAGCATTTT.

This chain joins TRBV12-3 or TRBV12-4 and TRBJ1-2; 7 bases map to TRBD1. The junction had 6 bases not matched to a gene; V was cut back by 7 bases and J by 4 bases. This CDR3 has 13 amino acids. CDR3 residues: CASTYRGAYGYTF. CDR3 bases: TGTGCCAGCACTTACAGGGGCGCCTATGGCTACACCTTC.

V and J are TRBV24-1 and TRBJ2-3; 11 bases fit TRBD1. This CDR3 is 15 amino acids long. The germline V gene encodes CDR1 KGHDR and CDR2 SFDVKD. Trimming took 4 bases from V and 4 from J; bases not matched to a gene: 3. CDR3 sequence (DNA): TGTGCCACCAGTGAACCGGGACAGGGGGCAGATACGCAGTATTTT. Translated: CATSEPGQGADTQYF.

The chain combines TRBV28 with TRBJ2-7; possibly TRBD1 or TRBD2 for D (6 bases each). Germline V gives CDR1 MDHEN, CDR2 SYDVKM. This CDR3 region has 15 residues. Trimming stripped 4 bases from V and 2 bases from J, with 15 bases between. The CDR3 loop reads CASSSSGGHTYEQYF. CDR3 bases: TGTGCCAGCAGTTCCTCCGGGGGCCATACCTACGAGCAGTACTTC.

This chain links TRBV9 with TRBJ2-3; 8 bases map to TRBD1. In germline, CDR1 is SGDLS, CDR2 YYNGEE. The V segment lost 3 bases and the J segment 0 bases; nucleotides outside the gene matches: 0. The CDR3 is 14 residues long. The CDR3 region has the DNA TGTGCCAGCAGCGGACAGGGGAGCACAGATACGCAGTATTTT. Protein product: CASSGQGSTDTQYF.

The V and J genes are TRBV7-8 and TRBJ2-7; tentative D call: TRBD2 (5 bases). Germline values: CDR1 SGHVS, CDR2 FQNEAQ. The CDR3 runs 16 residues. V was clipped by 1 base and J by 0 bases, with 13 bases between them. The CDR3 sequence: CASSLVASRSSYEQYF. CDR3 bases: TGTGCCAGCAGCTTAGTCGCTAGCAGGAGCTCCTACGAGCAGTACTTC. Based on the CDR3 plus reference TRBV7-8 and TRBJ2-7, the full variable domain is GAGVSQSPRYKVAKRGQDVALRCDPISGHVSLFWYQQALGQGPEFLTYFQNEAQLDKSGLPSDRFFAERPEGSVSTLKIQRTQQEDSAVYLCASSLVASRSSYEQYFGPGTRLTVT.

This clonotype appeared a few times. This chain uses TRBV27 with TRBJ2-2; the match to TRBD2 covers 7 bases. The CDR3 totals 15 residues. Germline CDR1 reads MNHEY; CDR2 reads SMNVEV (reference sequence). Trimming took 5 bases from V and 2 from J; bases not matched to a gene: 5. The CDR3 nucleotides read TGTGCCAGCAGTGAGGAGCGGGGAAACACCGGGGAGCTGTTTTTT. Amino acid sequence: CASSEERGNTGELFF.

This clonotype has more than one count but fewer than ten. The V gene is TRBV6-5, the J gene TRBJ1-2; 8 bases match TRBD1. The ends lost 3 bases at V and 5 bases at J; junction bases unmatched: 14. The CDR3 sequence is 17 residues long. Per the germline V gene, CDR1 is MNHEY and CDR2 is SVGAGI. DNA for the CDR3: TGTGCCAGCAGTTATCCGCGACCAGGGGGCCCCGGGTATGGCTACACCTTC. Translation gives CASSYPRPGGPGYGYTF.

This clonotype was seen more than once but under ten times. The rearrangement links TRBV18 to TRBJ1-2, with D perhaps TRBD1 (6 bases). This CDR3 has 17 amino acids. The germline V gene has CDR1 KGHSH and CDR2 LQKENI. Trimming took off 6 bases at V and 0 bases at J, with 20 bases between the two ends. In DNA, the CDR3 is TGTGCCAGCTCCGATCAGCCGGGACAACACTCTAACTATGGCTACACCTTC. Residues: CASSDQPGQHSNYGYTF.

This sequence joins TRBV7-9 and TRBJ1-1; D remains unclear. Trimming cost V 5 bases and J 6 bases, with 22 bases left between them. The length of the CDR3 is 16 residues. Germline lookup yields CDR1 SEHNR and CDR2 FQNEAQ (reference sequence). The CDR3 here is CASSPRATRGGSEAFF. The DNA for the CDR3 is TGTGCCAGCAGCCCCCGGGCGACACGCGGAGGCTCTGAAGCTTTCTTT.

The genes are TRBV4-2 and TRBJ1-4; 10 nucleotides line up with TRBD1. From germline, CDR1 is LGHNA and CDR2 YNFKEQ. This CDR3 spans 14 amino acids. V gave up 3 bases and J gave up 8 bases; unmatched junction bases: 3. This chain's CDR3 is CASSQRTGGEKLFF. The CDR3 bases are TGTGCCAGCAGCCAGCGGACAGGGGGGGAAAAACTGTTTTTT.

This clonotype was recorded a few times. J is TRBJ2-5 and V is TRBV4-2, with TRBD2 as a possible D gene (6 bases). The germline CDR1 and CDR2 sequences are LGHNA and YNFKEQ. The ends were cut back, 0 bases at V and 1 base at J, with 15 bases in the middle. This CDR3 has 17 amino acids. DNA of the CDR3: TGTGCCAGCAGCCAAGATCGGGGGAACCGTGTCCAAGAGACCCAGTACTTC. Protein: CASSQDRGNRVQETQYF.

This clonotype came up a few times. The V and J genes are TRBV28 and TRBJ1-5; 7 nucleotides align to TRBD1. CDR3 length: 15 amino acids. Germline-derived CDR1 and CDR2 are MDHEN and SYDVKM. The V gene end was trimmed by 5 bases and the J gene end by 7 bases; junction bases not matched to a gene: 11. CDR3 protein: CASSQGGYLGQPQHF. For the CDR3, the DNA is TGTGCCAGCAGTCAAGGGGGCTATCTCGGCCAGCCCCAGCATTTT.

V usage is TRBV10-3 and J usage is TRBJ1-3; D possibly corresponds to TRBD1 (5 bases). There are 17 residues in the CDR3. V gave up 0 bases and J gave up 2 bases, with 14 bases separating them. Germline-derived CDR1 and CDR2 are ENHRY and SYGVKD. The CDR3 nucleotides read TGTGCCATCAGTGAGTCGGGGACCCTAAAGGCTGGAAACACCATATATTTT. Protein: CAISESGTLKAGNTIYF.

The chain joins TRBV7-2 to TRBJ1-2, with D unresolved. Germline CDR1 reads SGHTA; CDR2 reads FQGNSA. V lost 3 bases and J lost 7, with 15 bases in between. The CDR3 totals 14 residues. CDR3 nucleotides: TGTGCCAGCAGCTTTGATATGGGATCAGGTGGCTACACCTTC. Its translation: CASSFDMGSGGYTF. Looking up the rest from reference TRBV7-2 and TRBJ1-2 gives the full variable domain: GAGVSQSPSNKVTEKGKDVELRCDPISGHTALYWYRQSLGQGLEFLIYFQGNSAPDKSGLPSDRFSAERTGGSVSTLTIQRTQQEDSAVYLCASSFDMGSGGYTFGSGTRLTVV.

The rearrangement links TRBV29-1 to TRBJ2-7; TRBD1 matches at 11 bases. The CDR3 has 13 amino acids. CDR1 SQVTM and CDR2 ANQGSEA come from the germline V gene. Germline trimming cut 7 bases from V and 4 bases from J; bases unmatched to any gene: 6. CDR3 sequence (DNA): TGCAGCGGCGGACAGGGGGCGCATTACGAGCAGTACTTC. Its translation is CSGGQGAHYEQYF.

J is TRBJ2-1 and V is TRBV21-1. TRBV21-1 is an annotated pseudogene. The CDR3 loop spans 13 amino acids. The CDR3 sequence: CASSKSMANEQFF. In DNA, the CDR3 is TGTGCCAGCAGCAAGTCTATGGCCAATGAGCAGTTCTTC.

The rearrangement uses TRBV19 and TRBJ2-7; 11 positions match TRBD1. CDR3 length: 14 amino acids. Germline V gene data show CDR1 as LNHDA and CDR2 as SQIVND (reference sequence). The J segment lost 2 bases and the V segment lost 9 bases, leaving 6 bases of the junction unmatched. CDR3 nucleotides: TGTGCCAGCCGCCGGACAGGGGGCCCCTACGAGCAGTACTTC. Amino acids: CASRRTGGPYEQYF.

This clonotype was seen more than once but under ten times. The chain combines TRBV6-5 with TRBJ1-2; D gene unclear. The CDR3 is 14 residues long. V lost 4 bases, J lost 4 bases, and 13 bases lay in between. The germline V gene encodes CDR1 MNHEY and CDR2 SVGAGI. The CDR3 protein is CASSSSGQRYGYTF. The CDR3 bases are TGTGCCAGCAGTTCTTCCGGCCAACGCTATGGCTACACCTTC.

The chain uses TRBV12-3 or TRBV12-4 and TRBJ2-1; the match to TRBD2 covers 8 bases. V was clipped by 10 bases and J by 2 bases; unmatched bases: 22. CDR3 length equals 19 residues. The CDR3 region has the DNA TGTGCCATCAAGTTCGGGCCTGTCGGCGGGAGGATACCCTACAATGAGCAGTTCTTC. This sequence encodes CAIKFGPVGGRIPYNEQFF.

This clonotype was recorded many times. The chain recombines TRBV6-4 with TRBJ1-5; D remains ambiguous. Per germline, CDR1 MRHNA and CDR2 SNTAGT. CDR3 length equals 13 residues. Trimming left V 3 bases short and J 1 base short, with 4 bases between. CDR3 DNA sequence: TGTGCCAGCAGTGAGGAGAGCAATCAGCCCCAGCATTTT. Residues: CASSEESNQPQHF.

The genes are TRBV18 and TRBJ2-3; possible D gene TRBD2, 6 bases. This CDR3 comprises 13 residues. The V gene lost 8 bases and the J gene lost 2 bases, with 11 bases spanning the gap. Germline CDR1 is KGHSH and CDR2 is LQKENI. The CDR3 bases are TGTGCCAGCGCCGCGGGAATCACAGATACGCAGTATTTT. Its protein product is CASAAGITDTQYF.

The V and J genes are TRBV20-1 and TRBJ1-1, with D possibly TRBD1 on 5 matching bases. The V end lost 6 bases, the J end lost 14 bases, and 19 bases lay between the germline ends. The V gene's germline CDR1 is DFQATT and CDR2 SNEGSKA (reference sequence). CDR3 length: 11 amino acids. The CDR3 loop reads CSARQTPLGFF. The CDR3 DNA reads TGCAGTGCAAGACAGACACCCCTTGGATTCTTT.